The rows below give T cell receptor beta chains drawn from one sample of a study of OX40 agonist ivuxolimab in advanced cancers. Generated by immunoSEQ multiplex PCR, the TCRdb table keeps only in-frame clones and is missing some. The sample comprises about 53,000 clones, 84% of which are singletons, and around 4.3% rests with the top ten. The specimen comprised CD4+ or CD8+ T cells sorted from blood, sampled in a trial of the OX40 agonist ivuxolimab. All receptors derive from an adult with an advanced solid tumor such as melanoma, head and neck, liver or kidney cancer. Both conserved end residues are part of each CDR3. The order of the fields is V gene, D gene, CDR3 protein. D genes are given only for firm matches.

v_gene: TRBV7-2
d_gene: NA
CDR3aa: CASSVGGTNTGELFF

v_gene: TRBV7-2
d_gene: TRBD2
CDR3aa: CASSLGLAGGTNIQYF

v_gene: TRBV18
d_gene: TRBD1
CDR3aa: CASSPRTGGVAEAFF

v_gene: TRBV28
d_gene: TRBD2
CDR3aa: CASSSITSGRTIQYF

v_gene: TRBV9
d_gene: TRBD2
CDR3aa: CASSVAGTSGSFSYNEQFF

v_gene: TRBV28
d_gene: NA
CDR3aa: CASSTPGDLYGYTF

v_gene: TRBV29-1
d_gene: NA
CDR3aa: CSVDFQEGNYGYTF

v_gene: TRBV10-1
d_gene: NA
CDR3aa: CASSESDRRRNSPLHF

v_gene: TRBV5-1
d_gene: TRBD1
CDR3aa: CASSTGQEEETQYF

v_gene: TRBV6-9
d_gene: NA
CDR3aa: CASSYNRNYEQYF

v_gene: TRBV7-8
d_gene: TRBD1
CDR3aa: CASSLASTGGVSGNTIYF

v_gene: TRBV28
d_gene: NA
CDR3aa: CASSPRGQGVAPNQPQHF

v_gene: TRBV11-3
d_gene: NA
CDR3aa: CASSLDPNRATTDTQYF

v_gene: TRBV7-3
d_gene: NA
CDR3aa: CASSSFSGNTGELFF

v_gene: TRBV9
d_gene: NA
CDR3aa: CASSVDSRGIGAFF

v_gene: TRBV7-6
d_gene: NA
CDR3aa: CASSGTGSINEQFF

v_gene: TRBV18
d_gene: NA
CDR3aa: CASSPREQGGETQYF

v_gene: TRBV19
d_gene: TRBD1
CDR3aa: CASSIFGTAGSYGYTF

v_gene: TRBV23-1
d_gene: NA
CDR3aa: CASSQCRTGFDTEAFF

v_gene: TRBV7-3
d_gene: NA
CDR3aa: CASSPTGQRYEQYF

v_gene: TRBV5-4
d_gene: NA
CDR3aa: CASSQDLPAYGDTGELFF

v_gene: TRBV10-2
d_gene: TRBD1
CDR3aa: CASSRRQGGSPLHF

v_gene: TRBV20-1
d_gene: TRBD1
CDR3aa: CSASRTGEAFF

v_gene: TRBV7-2
d_gene: NA
CDR3aa: CASSLELARHNEQFF

v_gene: TRBV11-3
d_gene: NA
CDR3aa: CASSLERQTYEQYF

v_gene: TRBV14
d_gene: TRBD1
CDR3aa: CASSLAAGGSGNTIYF

v_gene: TRBV7-2
d_gene: TRBD2
CDR3aa: CASSSQLGLGRTDTQYF

v_gene: TRBV5-1
d_gene: NA
CDR3aa: CASSLQGLYEQYF

v_gene: TRBV4-2
d_gene: TRBD2
CDR3aa: CASSPVLAGAGTDTQYF

v_gene: TRBV4-2
d_gene: TRBD1
CDR3aa: CASSNGQDTGELFF

v_gene: TRBV27
d_gene: NA
CDR3aa: CASSLSGQGSQHF

v_gene: TRBV7-2
d_gene: NA
CDR3aa: CASSLQLYTEAFF

v_gene: TRBV5-1
d_gene: NA
CDR3aa: CASSLGQGQINEQYF

v_gene: TRBV19
d_gene: NA
CDR3aa: CASSIVATTGELFF

v_gene: TRBV6-4
d_gene: NA
CDR3aa: CASSDLWQGEAFF

v_gene: TRBV6-5
d_gene: NA
CDR3aa: CASSPTGTDTQYF

v_gene: TRBV7-9
d_gene: NA
CDR3aa: CASSFLGTEQYF

v_gene: TRBV6-1
d_gene: NA
CDR3aa: CASATSGRDYEQYF

v_gene: TRBV13
d_gene: TRBD1
CDR3aa: CASSFRTGVGEQFF

v_gene: TRBV4-2
d_gene: TRBD1
CDR3aa: CASSQDSSRGLAFF

v_gene: TRBV27
d_gene: TRBD1
CDR3aa: CASSFRGLGWYEQYF

v_gene: TRBV30
d_gene: NA
CDR3aa: CAWKQNTGELFF

v_gene: TRBV2
d_gene: TRBD1
CDR3aa: CASSADRAFAGELFF

v_gene: TRBV19
d_gene: NA
CDR3aa: CASRADALSGNTIYF

v_gene: TRBV19
d_gene: NA
CDR3aa: CASSIGQVTSTEAFF

v_gene: TRBV5-4
d_gene: NA
CDR3aa: CASSLAGGGGKTQYF

v_gene: TRBV5-1
d_gene: TRBD2
CDR3aa: CASSLAGTSGRFSYEQYF

v_gene: TRBV19
d_gene: TRBD2
CDR3aa: CASSRETSERAYEQYF

v_gene: TRBV27
d_gene: TRBD2
CDR3aa: CASSLARLAGIPDTQYF

v_gene: TRBV7-3
d_gene: TRBD2
CDR3aa: CASSLYPGGRETQYF

v_gene: TRBV21-1
d_gene: NA
CDR3aa: CASSFHDKSEQYF

v_gene: TRBV19
d_gene: TRBD2
CDR3aa: CASKSPGRGDTQYF

v_gene: TRBV5-6
d_gene: NA
CDR3aa: CASSDEDLETQYF

v_gene: TRBV19
d_gene: TRBD2
CDR3aa: CASSILAGVVREQFF

v_gene: TRBV6-1
d_gene: TRBD2
CDR3aa: CASTREGTYEQYF